Listed below are T cell receptor beta chains from one sample, sequenced in a study of CXCR3-negative and CXCR3-positive naive CD8 T cells. With the 5' RACE reads reprocessed, TCRdb shows one record per CDR3 protein and no DNA. The repertoire table contains 70,000 to 100,000 distinct CDR3 sequences. The sequenced material came from naive CXCR3- CD8+ T cells from blood. These receptor sequences come from a human donor in good health. Some clones in this sample may be carry-over from other donors' samples. CDR3s include the opening cysteine and the closing phenylalanine or tryptophan.

CDR3	V	J
CSVTSGAISTDTQYF	TRBV29-1	TRBJ2-3
CASSQGGGNEQFF	TRBV4-1	TRBJ2-1
CASSPGASGSFYNEQFF	TRBV11-2	TRBJ2-1
CASSQESGISYGYTF	TRBV4-3	TRBJ1-2
CSARGLARNEQFF	TRBV20-1	TRBJ2-1
CSARDREDSGNTIYF	TRBV20-1	TRBJ1-3
CASSLNGHYEQYF	TRBV5-1	TRBJ2-7
CAWSETGTADNYGYTF	TRBV30	TRBJ1-2
CASSLAGGSSYEQYF	TRBV13	TRBJ2-7
CSARDWSYEEYF	TRBV20-1	TRBJ2-3
CASSPLSGFAAFF	TRBV5-1	TRBJ1-1
CASSQVPGTNTGELFF	TRBV14	TRBJ2-2
CSVAVDDYEQYF	TRBV29-1	TRBJ2-7
CASSYEVGYEQYF	TRBV6-2/TRBV6-3	TRBJ2-7
CSARGGGIEQYF	TRBV20-1	TRBJ2-7
CASSYLGGFYGYTF	TRBV6-5	TRBJ1-2
CASSQDVFLKYNEQFF	TRBV4-1	TRBJ2-1
CASSQEHRGAADTQYF	TRBV4-3	TRBJ2-3
CASSVASSALNSPLHF	TRBV9	TRBJ1-6
CASSELTTDTQYF	TRBV7-6	TRBJ2-3
CASSLSAERGPEAFF	TRBV28	TRBJ1-1
CASSLLHEQFF	TRBV3-1	TRBJ2-1
CSVSLREIGTDTQYF	TRBV29-1	TRBJ2-3
CASSTDSLDQPQHF	TRBV12-3/TRBV12-4	TRBJ1-5
CSARRTLSSYEQYF	TRBV20-1	TRBJ2-7
CSVESDRSSYNEQFF	TRBV29-1	TRBJ2-1
CASSLKGLGQYEQYF	TRBV28	TRBJ2-7
CATLDGQVGFGYTF	TRBV10-3	TRBJ1-2
CASSSRHEQYF	TRBV12-3/TRBV12-4	TRBJ2-7
CSARVVGLGLNEQFF	TRBV20-1	TRBJ2-1
CSVDGVQGSHNKETQYF	TRBV29-1	TRBJ2-5